These 23 T cell receptor beta chains were all obtained from the same sample, sequenced in a study of T cell repertoires in cytomegalovirus infection. TCRdb re-derived calls from the reads in MiXCR, one entry per CDR3 protein. The sample holds roughly 280,000 distinct CDR3 sequences, over 8% seen once. Sequenced input: PBMCs. The receptor source for this set is a human donor in good health (CMV status not recorded). Some clones in this sample may be carry-over from other donors' samples.

This clonotype was observed at least ten times. The chain recombines TRBV2 with TRBJ2-1; no clear D. V was trimmed by 2 bases and J by 6 bases, leaving 14 bases between them. CDR3 length: 15 residues. Germline lookup yields CDR1 SNHLY and CDR2 FYNNEI. The DNA for the CDR3 is TGTGCCAGCAGTGAAACAAGGGATTTAGGCAATGAGCAGTTCTTC. Translating gives CASSETRDLGNEQFF.

In its sample, this clonotype was seen many times. The V call is TRBV12-3 or TRBV12-4, the J call TRBJ1-6; TRBD1 agrees at 9 bases. With V trimmed by 3 bases and J by 7 bases, 1 base remained unmatched. The CDR3 runs 14 residues. The CDR3 DNA follows: TGTGCCAGCAGTTTCGGACAGGGGAATTCACCCCTCCACTTT. Its protein is CASSFGQGNSPLHF.

CDR3 loop: CASSYSSRSAGELFF. CDR3 DNA: TGTGCCAGCAGTTACTCGAGTCGCAGCGCCGGGGAGCTGTTTTTT. The chain links TRBV6-5 to TRBJ2-2; D call uncertain. Germline values: CDR1 MNHEY, CDR2 SVGAGI. V was trimmed by 0 bases and J by 6 bases, leaving 11 bases between them. The CDR3 runs to 15 residues.

This clonotype was observed many times. CDR3 coding DNA: TGTGCCAGCACATTACTAGCGGGGCCAGATACGCAGTATTTT. Protein product: CASTLLAGPDTQYF. The chain employs TRBV7-2 and TRBJ2-3, with 10 positions matching TRBD2. The V and J ends lost 7 bases and 4 bases, in that order; junction bases with no gene match: 5. Germline CDR1 is SGHTA and CDR2 is FQGNSA. CDR3 length: 14 residues.

The chain carries TRBV29-1 and TRBJ1-6; D possibly corresponds to TRBD1 (6 bases). V lost 5 bases, J lost 5 bases, and 13 bases lay in between. CDR1 and CDR2 (germline): SQVTM, ANQGSEA. The CDR3 totals 14 residues. The CDR3 here is CSVRQQGDNSPLHF. The CDR3 DNA sequence: TGCAGCGTTCGACAACAGGGAGATAATTCACCCCTCCACTTT.

There are many counts of this clonotype. The genes are TRBV29-1 and TRBJ2-7; 11 positions agree with TRBD2. With V trimmed by 7 bases and J by 4 bases, 9 bases remained unmatched. Germline-derived CDR1 and CDR2 are SQVTM and ANQGSEA. The CDR3 is 14 amino acids. The CDR3 DNA follows: TGCAGCGCCCGAACTAGCGGGAGTACGTACGAGCAGTACTTC. Translating it yields CSARTSGSTYEQYF.

This clonotype appeared many times. The chain couples TRBV11-3 to TRBJ2-3, with D unclear. V was clipped by 5 bases and J by 2 bases, with 11 bases between them. The CDR3 has 14 amino acids. Germline V gene sequence: CDR1 SGHNT, CDR2 YENEEA. The CDR3 DNA follows: TGTGCCAGCAGCCCCGGTAGCACCACAGATACGCAGTATTTT. Protein product: CASSPGSTTDTQYF.

V gene TRBV7-2 combines with J gene TRBJ2-3; 11 bases line up with TRBD2. V lost 4 bases to trimming and J lost 5 bases; unmatched junction nucleotides: 11. This CDR3 spans 17 amino acids. Germline CDR1 reads SGHTA; CDR2 reads FQGNSA. The CDR3 coding sequence is TGTGCCAGCAGCTCCTTAGCGGGGGGGCACTATAGAGATACGCAGTATTTT. Translated: CASSSLAGGHYRDTQYF.

This chain joins TRBV7-2 and TRBJ2-7; D could derive from TRBD1 or TRBD2 (5 bases each). V lost 5 bases, J lost 5 bases, and 16 bases lay in between. CDR1 is SGHTA, CDR2 FQGNSA, per germline. CDR3 size: 14 residues. CDR3 sequence: CASSLDSGTHEQYF. CDR3 sequence (DNA): TGTGCCAGCAGCCTAGACAGCGGCACGCACGAGCAGTACTTC.

This clonotype was detected only a few times. CDR3 sequence: CASSPGPKETQYF. The CDR3, as DNA: TGTGCCAGCAGCCCGGGGCCCAAGGAGACCCAGTACTTC. The rearrangement uses TRBV7-2 and TRBJ2-5; the D gene could be TRBD1 or TRBD2 (5 bases each). The ends were cut back, 5 bases at V and 5 bases at J, with 12 bases in the middle. CDR1 SGHTA and CDR2 FQGNSA come from the germline V gene. The length of the CDR3 is 13 residues.

This chain links TRBV9 with TRBJ2-1; 10 bases align to TRBD1. Trimming removed 0 bases from V and 4 bases from J; junction bases left unmatched: 4. Germline CDR1 is SGDLS and CDR2 is YYNGEE. This CDR3 contains 16 residues. CDR3 DNA sequence: TGTGCCAGCAGCGTAGGGGGACAGGGGTTATACAATGAGCAGTTCTTC. Protein product: CASSVGGQGLYNEQFF.

This clonotype has at least ten counts. J is TRBJ2-7 and V is TRBV5-6; TRBD2 aligns across 10 bases. From germline, CDR1 is SGHDT and CDR2 YYEEEE. J lost 6 bases, V lost 1 base, and 1 base had no gene match. The CDR3 consists of 13 residues. CDR3: CASSLTSGTEQYF. In nucleotides, the CDR3 is TGTGCCAGCAGCTTGACTAGCGGGACCGAGCAGTACTTC.

This clonotype was seen repeatedly, ten times or more. The chain employs TRBV7-2 and TRBJ2-1, with 7 bases aligning to TRBD1. CDR1 and CDR2 (germline): SGHTA, FQGNSA. This CDR3 is built from 14 residues. V shed 5 bases and J 6 bases; nucleotides not matched to a gene: 7. The CDR3 is CASSLPGTANEQFF. The CDR3 region has the DNA TGTGCCAGCAGCCTCCCCGGGACAGCCAATGAGCAGTTCTTC.

This clonotype has at least ten counts. The rearrangement links TRBV7-2 to TRBJ1-2; 8 nucleotides align to TRBD1. After removal of 2 bases from V and 5 bases from J, the junction contained 7 bases not matched to a gene. CDR3 size: 15 residues. CDR1 and CDR2 from the germline V gene are SGHTA and FQGNSA. CDR3 sequence reads: CASSLSDRGSYGYTF. CDR3 nucleotide sequence: TGTGCCAGCAGCTTATCCGACAGGGGCTCTTATGGCTACACCTTC.

The rearrangement uses TRBV28 and TRBJ2-5; D tentatively fits TRBD1 or TRBD2 (5 bases each). V gave up 5 bases and J gave up 3 bases, with 13 bases separating them. Looked up from germline, CDR1 is MDHEN and CDR2 is SYDVKM. The length of the CDR3 is 14 residues. CDR3: CASSRSRGEETQYF. The CDR3 DNA is TGTGCCAGCAGTCGGAGTAGAGGGGAAGAGACCCAGTACTTC. The full variable domain, with the rest looked up from reference TRBV28 and TRBJ2-5, is DVKVTQSSRYLVKRTGEKVFLECVQDMDHENMFWYRQDPGLGLRLIYFSYDVKMKEKGDIPEGYSVSREKKERFSLILESASTNQTSMYLCASSRSRGEETQYFGPGTRLLVL.

Many counts were recorded for this clonotype. The genes are TRBV7-2 and TRBJ2-3; D perhaps matches TRBD1 (5 bases). Germline CDR1 reads SGHTA; CDR2 reads FQGNSA. The germline V and J ends were trimmed by 2 bases and 4 bases, with 16 bases remaining between them. The CDR3 spans 16 residues. The CDR3 DNA reads TGTGCCAGCAGCTTAAATCTCGCTCAGGGTGCAGATACGCAGTATTTT. Translation: CASSLNLAQGADTQYF. The full variable domain, with the rest looked up from reference TRBV7-2 and TRBJ2-3, is GAGVSQSPSNKVTEKGKDVELRCDPISGHTALYWYRQSLGQGLEFLIYFQGNSAPDKSGLPSDRFSAERTGGSVSTLTIQRTQQEDSAVYLCASSLNLAQGADTQYFGPGTRLTVL.

The table lists this clonotype with a few counts. The chain uses TRBV7-2 and TRBJ1-1; D gene ambiguous. The CDR3 runs to 13 residues. Deletions cut 4 bases from V and 2 bases from J, with 8 bases between. Germline values: CDR1 SGHTA, CDR2 FQGNSA. The CDR3, as DNA: TGTGCCAGCAGCTCCAGTATTAACACTGAAGCTTTCTTT. Protein: CASSSSINTEAFF.

The chain couples TRBV5-1 to TRBJ2-3; D is uncertain. V was cut by 5 bases and J by 2 bases, with 3 bases left in between. The CDR3 consists of 11 residues. Germline CDR1 and CDR2: SGHRS and YFSETQ. CDR3 nucleotide sequence: TGCGCCAGCAGACTCACAGATACGCAGTATTTT. Translating it yields CASRLTDTQYF.

This clonotype was found many times. The rearrangement links TRBV20-1 to TRBJ2-5, with TRBD2 matching 10 bases. J gave up 9 bases and V 6 bases, and 10 bases lay outside the gene matches. Germline-derived CDR1 and CDR2 are DFQATT and SNEGSKA (reference sequence). This CDR3 comprises 13 residues. The CDR3 sequence is CSAVPSGGTAQYF. The CDR3 DNA reads as TGCAGTGCCGTTCCTAGCGGGGGTACGGCCCAGTACTTC.

This clonotype was picked up many times. The chain joins TRBV7-6 to TRBJ1-1, with D perhaps TRBD1 (5 bases). The CDR3 extends over 16 amino acids. Deletions cut 0 bases from V and 5 bases from J, with 16 bases between. Germline V lookup: CDR1 SGHVS, CDR2 FNYEAQ. The chain's CDR3 is CASSLAHGGGRTEAFF. In DNA form, the CDR3 reads TGTGCCAGCAGCTTAGCTCACGGCGGGGGACGGACTGAAGCTTTCTTT. Combining the CDR3 with reference TRBV7-6 and TRBJ1-1 gives the whole variable domain GAGVSQSPRYKVTKRGQDVALRCDPISGHVSLYWYRQALGQGPEFLTYFNYEAQQDKSGLPNDRFSAERPEGSISTLTIQRTEQRDSAMYRCASSLAHGGGRTEAFFGQGTRLTVV.

This clonotype was observed a few times. V and J are TRBV20-1 and TRBJ1-4, with D tentatively TRBD1 (5 bases). The CDR3 runs 17 residues. Trimming took off 2 bases at V and 4 bases at J, with 20 bases between the two ends. CDR1 and CDR2 from the germline V gene are DFQATT and SNEGSKA (reference sequence). CDR3 protein: CSARQEGRGTSNEKLFF. The CDR3 DNA reads TGCAGTGCTAGACAGGAGGGGAGGGGCACAAGTAATGAAAAACTGTTTTTT.

The table lists this clonotype with many counts. The chain joins TRBV19 to TRBJ1-2; D unresolved. Germline V lookup: CDR1 LNHDA, CDR2 SQIVND (reference sequence). The CDR3 is 12 amino acids. Trimming cost V 5 bases and J 8 bases, with 12 bases left between them. This CDR3 is CASSFTGRGYTF. The DNA of the CDR3 is TGTGCCAGTAGTTTCACGGGCCGCGGCTACACCTTC.

This clonotype was seen ten or more times. V and J are TRBV28 and TRBJ2-6; D unclear. V lost 4 bases and J 1 base, leaving 5 bases between the germline ends. Per germline, CDR1 MDHEN and CDR2 SYDVKM. This CDR3 contains 14 residues. CDR3 nucleotides: TGTGCCAGCAGTTGGGTGTCTGGGGCCAACGTCCTGACTTTC. Amino acids: CASSWVSGANVLTF. Variable domain in full (rest from reference TRBV28 and TRBJ2-6): DVKVTQSSRYLVKRTGEKVFLECVQDMDHENMFWYRQDPGLGLRLIYFSYDVKMKEKGDIPEGYSVSREKKERFSLILESASTNQTSMYLCASSWVSGANVLTFGAGSRLTVL.